This TCR beta chain was documented in a study of monozygotic twins with inflammatory bowel disease. The authors isolated total RNA from whole blood without sorting T cells. The CDR3 totals 15 residues. Germline V gene data show CDR1 as SGHRS and CDR2 as YFSETQ. From its re-call of the 5' RACE reads, TCRdb lists each CDR3 protein once, without DNA. The sample holds hundreds of thousands of distinct CDR3 sequences. The chain combines TRBV5-1 with TRBJ2-3; there is no DNA to check the TCRdb D call of TRBD1. The sequence was obtained from a human donor with ulcerative colitis or Crohn's disease, or a healthy co-twin of an affected twin (not recorded which). Sequencing used blood. The CDR3: CASSLVLGAMGTQYF.